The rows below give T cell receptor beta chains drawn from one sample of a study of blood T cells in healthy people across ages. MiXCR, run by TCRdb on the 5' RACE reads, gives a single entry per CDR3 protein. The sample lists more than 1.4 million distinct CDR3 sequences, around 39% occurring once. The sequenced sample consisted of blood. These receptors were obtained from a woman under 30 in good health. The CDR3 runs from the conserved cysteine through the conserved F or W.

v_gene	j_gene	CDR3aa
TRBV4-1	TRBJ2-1	CASSRRLVGRDEQFF
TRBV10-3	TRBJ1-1	CATRQGGMNTEALF
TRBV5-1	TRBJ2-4	CASSKTSGTNIQYF
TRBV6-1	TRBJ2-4	CASSGRQTLAKNIQYF
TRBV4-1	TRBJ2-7	CASSQEKTGTVSYGQYF
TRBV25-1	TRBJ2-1	CASSPQKSGRAYNEQFF
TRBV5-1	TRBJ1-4	CASSKSGQTNEKLFF
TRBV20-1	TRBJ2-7	CSTSGSPLREQYF
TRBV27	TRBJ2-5	CARSWGFNQETQYF
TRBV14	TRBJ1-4	CASGPQGEKLFF
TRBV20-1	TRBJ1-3	CSARDSVSGNTIYF
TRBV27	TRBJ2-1	CASSISSGLGNNEQFF
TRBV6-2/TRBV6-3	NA	CASSSWTSGTETQYF
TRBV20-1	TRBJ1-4	CSAMGQGINYEKLFF
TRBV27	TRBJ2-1	CASSTTGTGHSYNEQFF
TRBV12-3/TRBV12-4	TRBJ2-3	CVSQPLQTDTQYF
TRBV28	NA	CASSLGGQPYEQYF
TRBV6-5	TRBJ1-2	CASSYSRVSYGYTF
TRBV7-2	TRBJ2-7	CASSSQGSEQYF
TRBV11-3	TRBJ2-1	CASSAGPIGFNEQFF
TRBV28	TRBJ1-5	CASSLRVTSNQPQHF
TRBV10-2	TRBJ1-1	CASSEAGRTEAFF
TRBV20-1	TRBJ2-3	CSARDYGTISTDTQYF
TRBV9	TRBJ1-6	CASSTDPKNNSPLHF
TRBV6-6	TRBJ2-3	CASGTGAPRTDTQYF
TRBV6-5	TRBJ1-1	CATYITVNTEAFF
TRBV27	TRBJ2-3	CASSFSSNPTDTQYF
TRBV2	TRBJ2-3	CASRGASGRARTDTQYF
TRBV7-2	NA	CASSLDEGLKTQYF
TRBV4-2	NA	CASETGGEQYF
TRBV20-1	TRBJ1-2	CSARKTSAAGYTF
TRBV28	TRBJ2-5	CAIAQGSFTETQYF
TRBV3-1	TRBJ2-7	CASSRLAGGNYEQYF
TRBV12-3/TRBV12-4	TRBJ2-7	CASSSGTSSRLGEQYF
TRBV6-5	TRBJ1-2	CASRLGQTNYGYTF
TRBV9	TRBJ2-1	CASSEPSTGGTIEQFF
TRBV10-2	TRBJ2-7	CASSDPGTAQSYEQYF
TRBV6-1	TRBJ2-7	CASSEGGSSYEQYF
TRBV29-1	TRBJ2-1	CSVEPLAGAYNEQFF
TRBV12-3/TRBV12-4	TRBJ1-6	CASSRKTTDSPLHF
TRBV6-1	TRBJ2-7	CASRHTSGAYEQYF